The 19 T cell receptor beta chains listed next were all sequenced from one sample in a study of low-dose radiotherapy and immunotherapy resistance in tumors (dated 2022 in TCRdb). The sample was run on an Illumina HiSeq 2500. First-strand cDNA was synthesized with Superscript III and a set of TRAV- and TRBV-specific primers, covering both TCRalpha and TCRbeta chains. TCRs were amplified with Phusion for approximately 19 PCR cycles using a constant-region primer together with the adapter attached to the V primers. The raw public data were reprocessed by TCRdb itself: fastp quality trimming at Q25, MiXCR clonotype calling, in-frame beta chains only. All rows with the same CDR3 protein become a single entry with the most common DNA and genes. The sample yields roughly 100,000 distinct CDR3 sequences; roughly 20% were counted once. Together, the top ten hold roughly 4.3% of the sample. The time point label of this sample denotes: after trial treatment. The treatment or condition tag for this specimen amounts to: LDRT plus nivolumab, ipilimumab, low-dose cyclophosphamide and aspirin (RACIN trial).

The specimen was PBMCs, collected after low-dose radiotherapy plus immunotherapy. These receptors all come from a male donor with prostate cancer.

This clonotype was observed a few times. This likely came from a read error, as a far larger clone is one base away. This chain joins TRBV11-2 and TRBJ2-7; D assignment may be TRBD1 or TRBD2 (5 bases each). Germline V lookup: CDR1 SGHAT, CDR2 FQNNGV. The CDR3 has 15 residues. The V end was cut by 2 bases, the J end by 7 bases, with 18 bases between. CDR3 DNA: TGTGCCAGCAGCTTATACGGGACCAATCACAATGAGCAGTACTTC. Its protein is CASSLYGTNHNEQYF.

This clonotype was found many times. This rearrangement joins TRBV7-6 to TRBJ1-6; D unclear. Trimming stripped 1 base from V and 4 bases from J, with 11 bases between. This CDR3 is built from 16 residues. Germline V gives CDR1 SGHVS, CDR2 FNYEAQ. Here the CDR3 reads CASSLGFGEYNSPLHF. The CDR3, as DNA: TGTGCCAGCAGCTTAGGGTTCGGGGAGTATAATTCACCCCTCCACTTT.

This clonotype has a handful of counts. CDR3 sequence reads: CSASQMNTEAFF. DNA for the CDR3: TGCAGTGCCTCGCAGATGAACACTGAAGCTTTCTTT. This chain links TRBV20-1 with TRBJ1-1; D uncertain. V lost 6 bases, J lost 0 bases, and 8 bases lay in between. This CDR3 spans 12 amino acids. Germline V gives CDR1 DFQATT, CDR2 SNEGSKA (reference sequence).

In its sample, this clonotype was seen many times. J is TRBJ2-4 and V is TRBV5-1; D gene ambiguous. This CDR3 spans 16 amino acids. V lost 4 bases and J 0 bases, leaving 14 bases between the germline ends. The germline gives CDR1 SGHRS, CDR2 YFSETQ. The CDR3 reads CASSVGLELAKNIQYF. CDR3 sequence (DNA): TGCGCCAGCAGCGTAGGCCTCGAACTAGCCAAAAACATTCAGTACTTC.

Comments on this clonotype: This probably arose from a read error, given a far larger clone one base away. V and J are TRBV27 and TRBJ2-6, with D tentatively TRBD1 (6 bases). Trimming pared 4 bases from V and 0 bases from J, leaving 7 bases between. CDR3 length equals 15 residues. Looked up from germline, CDR1 is MNHEY and CDR2 is SMNVEV (reference sequence). The CDR3 region has the DNA TGTGCCAGCAGTTGGACAGCCTCTGGGGCCAACGTCCTGACTTTC. Protein: CASSWTASGANVLTF.

The chain joins TRBV13 to TRBJ2-1; perhaps TRBD2 as D (7 bases). Trimming removed 5 bases at V and 5 bases at J, with 16 bases between. The V gene's germline CDR1 is PRHDT and CDR2 FYEKMQ (reference sequence). The CDR3 covers 15 residues. CDR3 coding DNA: TGTGCCAGCAGCACCCGCGGGGGCTGGAACAATGAGCAGTTCTTC. This translates into CASSTRGGWNNEQFF.

This clonotype was counted at least ten times. This chain links TRBV6-2 or TRBV6-3 with TRBJ2-1; 7 bases line up with TRBD1. The CDR3 consists of 15 residues. The germline CDR1 and CDR2 sequences are MNHEY and SVGEGT. The V gene end was trimmed by 8 bases and the J gene end by 9 bases; junction bases not matched to a gene: 16. The CDR3 is CASGGRQGTVSEQFF. In nucleotides, the CDR3 is TGTGCCAGCGGGGGTAGACAGGGTACCGTCAGTGAGCAGTTCTTC.

The J gene is TRBJ2-4, the V gene TRBV7-8; D is unresolved. There are 15 residues in the CDR3. CDR1 SGHVS and CDR2 FQNEAQ come from the germline V gene. The V end lost 5 bases, the J end lost 0 bases, and 11 bases lay between the germline ends. The CDR3 region is CASSLSWRAKNIQYF. For the CDR3, the DNA is TGTGCCAGCAGCCTTTCATGGAGAGCCAAAAACATTCAGTACTTC.

This clonotype was seen many times. The J gene is TRBJ2-2, the V gene TRBV20-1; D gene ambiguous. CDR1 is DFQATT and CDR2 is SNEGSKA in the germline V gene (reference sequence). V lost 6 bases and J lost 4, with 9 bases in between. This CDR3 has 12 amino acids. CDR3 DNA sequence: TGCAGTGCAAGCCACGGCACCGGGGAGCTGTTTTTT. Translation: CSASHGTGELFF.

This clonotype was recorded once. This rearrangement joins TRBV27 to TRBJ2-2; TRBD1 might be the D (5 bases). The CDR3 contains 14 residues. Deletions cut 4 bases from V and 4 bases from J, with 10 bases between. Germline lookup yields CDR1 MNHEY and CDR2 SMNVEV (reference sequence). CDR3 amino acids: CASSYGRATGELFF. The CDR3 DNA reads TGTGCCAGCAGTTACGGCAGGGCCACCGGGGAGCTGTTTTTT.

This clonotype has only a few counts. This chain joins TRBV3-1 and TRBJ1-2, with D maybe TRBD1 (5 bases). Germline lookup yields CDR1 LGHDT and CDR2 YNNKEL (reference sequence). V dropped 4 bases and J dropped 5 bases, with 14 bases sitting between them. This CDR3 comprises 14 residues. This chain's CDR3 is CASSRGTYNYGYTF. The CDR3, as DNA: TGTGCCAGCAGCCGGGGGACCTACAATTATGGCTACACCTTC.

The sample holds many counts of this clonotype. V is TRBV7-9 and J is TRBJ1-1, with 9 positions matching TRBD1. The CDR3 is 13 amino acids. The trim removed 5 bases at V and 8 bases at J, leaving 6 bases unmatched. The V gene's germline CDR1 is SEHNR and CDR2 FQNEAQ (reference sequence). The CDR3 reads CASSLSGTGEAFF. CDR3 coding DNA: TGTGCCAGCAGCCTTTCCGGGACAGGGGAAGCTTTCTTT.

This clonotype was seen just once. Only one base separates this from a far larger clonotype, so it likely reflects a read error. CDR3 amino acids: CASSVVGRGQYF. For the CDR3, the DNA is TGTGCCAGCAGCGTAGTGGGACGGGGGCAGTACTTC. The V call is TRBV9, the J call TRBJ2-7, with D perhaps TRBD1 or TRBD2 (5 bases each). V dropped 0 bases and J dropped 9 bases, with 10 bases sitting between them. CDR3 size: 12 residues. Germline values: CDR1 SGDLS, CDR2 YYNGEE.

Only a few counts were recorded for this clonotype. The CDR3 spells CASSYSGYSATYEQYF. The DNA of the CDR3 is TGTGCCAGCAGTTACTCTGGCTACTCTGCCACCTACGAGCAGTACTTC. This sequence joins TRBV6-5 and TRBJ2-7; no clear D gene. Germline V gene sequence: CDR1 MNHEY, CDR2 SVGAGI. This CDR3 has 16 amino acids. V lost 0 bases, J lost 2 bases, and 14 bases lay in between.

Many counts were recorded for this clonotype. V usage is TRBV7-9 and J usage is TRBJ1-1; a weak D match, TRBD1 (6 bases). The CDR3 contains 15 residues. Germline CDR1 and CDR2: SEHNR and FQNEAQ (reference sequence). Trimming took 6 bases from V and 0 from J, leaving 14 bases between them. CDR3 coding DNA: TGTGCCAGCAGAACCAAGGACAGATTGAACACTGAAGCTTTCTTT. This encodes CASRTKDRLNTEAFF.

The table lists this clonotype with many counts. This chain links TRBV12-3 or TRBV12-4 with TRBJ1-3; a weak D match, TRBD1 (6 bases). Trimming removed 5 bases at V and 2 bases at J, with 13 bases between. This CDR3 comprises 15 residues. The CDR3, as DNA: TGTGCCAGCAGTGCGGACAGTCTAACTGGAAACACCATATATTTT. It codes for CASSADSLTGNTIYF.

This clonotype was seen repeatedly, ten times or more. J is TRBJ2-5 and V is TRBV10-2; D unresolved. V was clipped by 4 bases and J by 5 bases, with 8 bases between them. Germline values: CDR1 WSHSY, CDR2 SAAADI. The CDR3 consists of 12 residues. In nucleotides, the CDR3 is TGCGCCAGCAGTGCAGGATGGGAGACCCAGTACTTC. Translated, it gives CASSAGWETQYF.

Notes on this clonotype: This sequence is one base from a far larger clone and is likely a read error. The DNA for the CDR3 is TGTGCCAGCAGCTCGGACTCCCGGAATTCACCCCTCCACTTT. Translated: CASSSDSRNSPLHF. V and J are TRBV11-2 and TRBJ1-6; D unresolved. CDR3 length equals 14 residues. Trimming shortened V by 4 bases and J by 7 bases, and 11 bases separated the two germline ends. CDR1 and CDR2 from the germline V gene are SGHAT and FQNNGV.

On this clonotype itself: A read error is likely here: a far larger clone is one base away. The rearrangement links TRBV14 to TRBJ2-1; 9 bases are a match to TRBD1. The CDR3 covers 16 residues. V lost 0 bases and J lost 10; bases outside the gene matches: 10. Germline values: CDR1 SGHDN, CDR2 FVKESK. The CDR3 nucleotides read TGTGCCAGCAGCCAAGATCTCGGGACAGGGACCTACGAGCAGTTCTTC. Translated: CASSQDLGTGTYEQFF.